The 8 T cell receptor beta chains given below trace back to one sample, sequenced in a study of T cell repertoires in ileal Crohn's disease. TCRdb's copy holds only in-frame clones and misses some; the assay was immunoSEQ multiplex PCR. Of 12,000 or so clones in the sample, 75% to 85% are singletons; the top ten hold approximately 11%. Time point indicated: neoterminal ileum biopsy at postoperative endoscopy, about 6 months after surgery. The sequenced sample consisted of ileal tissue. These receptors came from an adult with Crohn's disease.

The rearrangement uses TRBV5-6 and TRBJ2-7; 8 nucleotides match TRBD1. CDR3 length equals 16 residues. With 4 bases clipped from V and 2 bases from J, the junction kept 11 bases outside the gene matches. Germline lookup yields CDR1 SGHDT and CDR2 YYEEEE. CDR3 DNA sequence: TGTGCCAGCAGCCCCGTTCCGGACAGGGCAACCTACGAGCAGTACTTC. It yields the protein CASSPVPDRATYEQYF.

This chain joins TRBV5-4 and TRBJ2-5; TRBD1 aligns across 7 bases. V gave up 4 bases and J gave up 4 bases; unmatched junction bases: 10. Germline V CDR1 and CDR2: SGHNT, YYREEE (reference sequence). The CDR3 extends over 15 amino acids. The CDR3, as DNA: TGTGCCAGCAGCCCGCCGGGACAGCGTTCAGAGACCCAGTACTTC. It is translated as CASSPPGQRSETQYF.

The J gene is TRBJ1-1, the V gene TRBV6-1; perhaps TRBD1 as D (6 bases). Germline V gene lookup returns CDR1 MNHNS and CDR2 SASEGT. The CDR3 contains 15 residues. V lost 4 bases and J 0 bases, leaving 12 bases between the germline ends. The CDR3 region is CASSGGLSMNTEAFF. As DNA, the CDR3 is TGTGCCAGCAGTGGGGGGCTGAGTATGAACACTGAAGCTTTCTTT.

The V gene is TRBV5-1, the J gene TRBJ1-2; the match to TRBD1 covers 10 bases. CDR3 length equals 13 residues. V lost 4 bases, J lost 6 bases, and 3 bases stayed unmatched. Germline CDR1 and CDR2: SGHRS and YFSETQ. The CDR3 sequence is CASSGTGADGYTF. CDR3 coding DNA: TGCGCCAGCAGCGGGACAGGGGCGGATGGCTACACCTTC.

In DNA, the CDR3 is TGTGCCACCCAGACAGGTAGCAATCAGCCCCAGCATTTT. Its protein is CATQTGSNQPQHF. The rearrangement links TRBV6-1 to TRBJ1-5, with a weak D call TRBD1 (6 bases). CDR3 size: 13 residues. CDR1 MNHNS and CDR2 SASEGT come from the germline V gene. V lost 10 bases to trimming and J lost 0 bases, with 10 bases between them.

The V and J genes are TRBV6-5 and TRBJ2-7; TRBD1 matches 9 bases. Unmatched junction bases numbered 2, after V lost 7 bases and J lost 1 base. In germline, CDR1 is MNHEY, CDR2 SVGAGI. The CDR3 has 13 residues. The DNA for the CDR3 is TGTGCCAGCACCGGGACAGGGTCCTACGAGCAGTACTTC. The encoded protein is CASTGTGSYEQYF.

The chain uses TRBV5-1 and TRBJ1-1, with unresolved D. The CDR3 is made up of 13 amino acids. With 7 bases removed from V and 0 bases from J, the gap between germline ends came to 10 bases. Germline CDR1 reads SGHRS; CDR2 reads YFSETQ. CDR3 region: CASQGSMNTEAFF. The DNA of the CDR3 is TGCGCCAGCCAAGGGAGTATGAACACTGAAGCTTTCTTT. The whole variable domain, remainder taken from reference TRBV5-1 and TRBJ1-1, is KAGVTQTPRYLIKTRGQQVTLSCSPISGHRSVSWYQQTPGQGLQFLFEYFSETQRNKGNFPGRFSGRQFSNSRSEMNVSTLELGDSALYLCASQGSMNTEAFFGQGTRLTVV.

V and J are TRBV5-4 and TRBJ1-1; D not resolved. Looked up from germline, CDR1 is SGHNT and CDR2 is YYREEE (reference sequence). The CDR3 is 14 residues long. V was cut by 2 bases and J by 5 bases, with 13 bases left in between. CDR3 nucleotide sequence: TGTGCCAGCAGCTTACGCGGGGTGGTTACTGAAGCTTTCTTT. This sequence encodes CASSLRGVVTEAFF.